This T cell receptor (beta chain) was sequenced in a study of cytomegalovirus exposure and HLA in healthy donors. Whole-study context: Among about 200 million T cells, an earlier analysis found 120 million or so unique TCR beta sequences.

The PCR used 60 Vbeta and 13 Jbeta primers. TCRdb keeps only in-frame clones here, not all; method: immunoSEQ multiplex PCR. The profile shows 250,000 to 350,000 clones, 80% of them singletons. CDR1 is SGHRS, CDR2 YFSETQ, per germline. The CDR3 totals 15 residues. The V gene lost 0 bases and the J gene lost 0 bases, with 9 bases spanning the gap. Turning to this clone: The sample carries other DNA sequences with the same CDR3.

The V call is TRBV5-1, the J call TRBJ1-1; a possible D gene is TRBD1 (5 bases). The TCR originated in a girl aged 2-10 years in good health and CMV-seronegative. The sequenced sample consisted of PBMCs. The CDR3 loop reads CASSLGTSMNTEAFF. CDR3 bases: TGCGCCAGCAGCTTGGGGACATCCATGAACACTGAAGCTTTCTTT.